The T cell receptor (beta chain) under discussion was sequenced for a study of T cells after yellow fever vaccination. In the study overall: Fractions containing few cells were prepared with SMART-Seq v4 Ultra Low Input.

A single record per CDR3 protein comes from TCRdb applying MiXCR to the 5' RACE reads. The sample has hundreds of thousands of distinct CDR3 sequences; about 4% are singletons. CDR3 length: 12 residues. J gave up 11 bases and V 4 bases, and 5 bases lay outside the gene matches. Germline assignment: CDR1 SGHDN and CDR2 FVKESK. Source: PBMCs, taken 5 days after the yellow fever booster vaccination. The receptor was derived from a man between 18 and 29 years old who received the YFV17D yellow fever vaccine. The V call is TRBV14, the J call TRBJ1-1, with 9 bases that match TRBD1. The CDR3 loop is CASSPQGAEAFF. Here the CDR3 DNA reads TGTGCCAGCAGCCCACAGGGGGCAGAGGCTTTCTTT.